These 17 T cell receptor beta chains were sequenced from one sample in a study of blood T cell repertoires in COVID-19 (dated by TCRdb to 2019 to 2021). The method was the immunoSEQ multiplex PCR assay. TCRdb provides this immuneACCESS table in a form limited to in-frame rearrangements. Some clones are lacking; in checked studies, under half of them reflect an unresolved V gene, and why the rest are absent is not known. Recorded for this sample are about 180,000 clones; 86% of them occurred a single time. 2.5% to 3% of the sample goes to the ten largest clones. Sequencing input: peripheral blood. The receptors were gathered from a woman aged 25 to 45 with active or convalescent COVID-19.

The rearrangement joins TRBV6-6 to TRBJ1-1; D unresolved. This CDR3 spans 12 amino acids. V shed 2 bases and J shed 3 bases, with 4 bases lying between them. Germline V gene lookup returns CDR1 MNHNY and CDR2 SVGAGI (reference sequence). The CDR3 sequence: CASSYGDTEAFF. CDR3 DNA: TGTGCCAGCAGTTACGGAGACACTGAAGCTTTCTTT.

The genes are TRBV25-1 and TRBJ2-1; 8 bases align to TRBD2. The CDR3 runs to 16 residues. Germline CDR1 MGHDK, CDR2 SYGVNS. V was clipped by 2 bases and J by 2 bases; unmatched bases: 5. The CDR3 DNA reads TGTGCCAGCAGTGAAGCGGGGGGTCATCCCTACAATGAGCAGTTCTTC. Its translation: CASSEAGGHPYNEQFF.

V usage is TRBV6-1 and J usage is TRBJ2-1; a weak D match, TRBD1 (6 bases). This CDR3 contains 14 residues. Per germline, CDR1 MNHNS and CDR2 SASEGT. Trimming shortened V by 3 bases and J by 2 bases, and 8 bases separated the two germline ends. The CDR3 protein is CASSDRGTYNEQFF. The CDR3 DNA reads TGTGCCAGCAGTGACAGGGGCACCTACAATGAGCAGTTCTTC.

The chain links TRBV5-4 to TRBJ1-4, with TRBD1 matching over 10 bases. With 4 bases clipped from V and 8 bases from J, the junction kept 14 bases outside the gene matches. In germline, CDR1 is SGHNT, CDR2 YYREEE (reference sequence). The CDR3 runs 17 residues. CDR3 amino acids: CASSPGTGAFFREKLFF. Here the CDR3 DNA reads TGTGCCAGCAGCCCCGGGACAGGGGCTTTCTTTCGGGAAAAACTGTTTTTT.

CDR3 in amino acids: CAWARGGWLFF. CDR3 nucleotide sequence: TGTGCCTGGGCCCGAGGGGGATGGCTGTTTTTT. This chain uses TRBV30 with TRBJ2-2, with a tentative D call TRBD1 (6 bases). Germline assignment: CDR1 GTSNPN and CDR2 SVGIG (reference sequence). The CDR3 spans 11 residues. Trimming left V 5 bases short and J 13 bases short, with 14 bases between.

The V call is TRBV10-1, the J call TRBJ1-2, with D possibly being TRBD1 (5 bases). Trimming cost V 1 base and J 0 bases, with 21 bases left between them. The V gene's germline CDR1 is WNHNN and CDR2 SYGVQD (reference sequence). This CDR3 has 19 amino acids. The CDR3 DNA is TGCGCCAGCAGTGAGTTAGACAGCCACTTCTCTTCCTCTAACTATGGCTACACCTTC. This translates into CASSELDSHFSSSNYGYTF.

This rearrangement joins TRBV12-3 or TRBV12-4 to TRBJ1-2, with D possibly being TRBD1 (5 bases). The V gene lost 6 bases and the J gene lost 2 bases, with 10 bases spanning the gap. The CDR3 totals 13 residues. DNA for the CDR3: TGTGCCAGCAGACCGACAGAGAACTATGGCTACACCTTC. As protein: CASRPTENYGYTF.

The genes are TRBV18 and TRBJ2-1, with D maybe TRBD2 (5 bases). The CDR3 has 14 residues. The germline CDR1 and CDR2 sequences are KGHSH and LQKENI. V dropped 3 bases and J dropped 9 bases, with 15 bases sitting between them. Here the CDR3 DNA reads TGTGCCAGCTCACCGTGGGTAGGGAGCGGTGAGCAGTTCTTC. Protein product: CASSPWVGSGEQFF.

The genes are TRBV5-1 and TRBJ1-5; no definite D call. Germline assignment: CDR1 SGHRS and CDR2 YFSETQ. V lost 4 bases, J lost 5 bases, and 13 bases lay in between. This CDR3 contains 14 residues. DNA for the CDR3: TGCGCCAGCAGCCCGGAGGGCGGTTATCAGCCCCAGCATTTT. The encoded protein is CASSPEGGYQPQHF. Drawing the rest from reference TRBV5-1 and TRBJ1-5, the complete variable domain is KAGVTQTPRYLIKTRGQQVTLSCSPISGHRSVSWYQQTPGQGLQFLFEYFSETQRNKGNFPGRFSGRQFSNSRSEMNVSTLELGDSALYLCASSPEGGYQPQHFGDGTRLSIL.

The J gene is TRBJ1-2, the V gene TRBV2, with 9 bases lining up with TRBD1. CDR1 and CDR2 (germline): SNHLY, FYNNEI. The CDR3 extends over 16 amino acids. V gave up 7 bases and J gave up 8 bases; unmatched junction bases: 17. CDR3 sequence reads: CASIAGVGQGTRGYTF. In DNA, the CDR3 is TGTGCCAGCATCGCGGGTGTCGGACAGGGGACGAGGGGCTACACCTTC.

The genes are TRBV5-4 and TRBJ1-2; D is perhaps TRBD1 (5 bases). The germline V and J ends were trimmed by 6 bases and 7 bases, with 13 bases remaining between them. This CDR3 comprises 12 residues. Germline assignment: CDR1 SGHNT and CDR2 YYREEE (reference sequence). The CDR3 sequence is CASTPGGSGYTF. In nucleotides, the CDR3 is TGTGCCAGCACCCCGGGGGGGTCTGGCTACACCTTC.

The chain carries TRBV20-1 and TRBJ2-1; TRBD2 matches at 11 bases. CDR1 is DFQATT, CDR2 SNEGSKA, per germline (reference sequence). The CDR3 spans 15 residues. Trimming took 3 bases from V and 10 from J; bases not matched to a gene: 11. The DNA for the CDR3 is TGCAGTGCTAGTGCGACTAGCGGGATTACGCGGGAGCAGTTCTTC. Protein: CSASATSGITREQFF.

This clone was counted a few times. This chain links TRBV7-9 with TRBJ2-1; 10 positions agree with TRBD2. The CDR3 has 17 amino acids. Germline CDR1 and CDR2: SEHNR and FQNEAQ (reference sequence). The J segment lost 9 bases and the V segment lost 4 bases, leaving 15 bases of the junction unmatched. CDR3 DNA: TGTGCCAGCAGCTCAAATGCTATAGCGGGAGGAGGACGTGAGCAGTTCTTC. It encodes CASSSNAIAGGGREQFF.

The J gene is TRBJ1-4, the V gene TRBV30, with a possible D match to TRBD1 (6 bases). In germline, CDR1 is GTSNPN, CDR2 SVGIG (reference sequence). With 5 bases removed from V and 7 bases from J, the gap between germline ends came to 14 bases. This CDR3 region has 13 residues. The CDR3 loop is CAWDRSRGEKLFF. The CDR3 DNA follows: TGTGCCTGGGACAGGTCTAGGGGTGAAAAACTGTTTTTT.

This clone has a single count. The rearrangement links TRBV4-1 to TRBJ2-1; TRBD2 aligns across 13 bases. Germline V CDR1 and CDR2: MGHRA, YSYEKL. The CDR3 runs to 20 residues. Trimming at V came to 1 base and at J to 9 bases, leaving 18 bases not matched to a gene. The CDR3 DNA sequence: TGCGCCAGCAGCCAAGGTCGGATCCCACTAGCGGGGGGGCCAGGTAGTGAGCAGTTCTTC. Translation gives CASSQGRIPLAGGPGSEQFF.

The chain couples TRBV2 to TRBJ2-2, with a weak D call TRBD1 (6 bases). The germline CDR1 and CDR2 sequences are SNHLY and FYNNEI. V lost 4 bases to trimming and J lost 7 bases, with 10 bases between them. The CDR3 consists of 13 residues. This chain's CDR3 is CASSGGQRGELFF. For the CDR3, the DNA is TGTGCCAGCAGTGGTGGACAGCGCGGGGAGCTGTTTTTT.

A single count supports this clone. The chain couples TRBV19 to TRBJ2-6, with a possible D match to TRBD2 (5 bases). The length of the CDR3 is 15 residues. Deletions cut 9 bases from V and 0 bases from J, with 12 bases between. Germline CDR1 reads LNHDA; CDR2 reads SQIVND (reference sequence). CDR3 sequence reads: CASRTAGSGANVLTF. The CDR3 DNA sequence: TGTGCCAGCCGTACGGCGGGCTCTGGGGCCAACGTCCTGACTTTC.